This passage covers 20 T cell receptor beta chains from one sample sequenced in a study of lymphopenia after photon versus proton radiotherapy. Sequencing used immunoSEQ multiplex PCR; TCRdb keeps in-frame clones, though not all of them. Of about 28,000 clones in the sample, 81% are singletons; the top ten hold roughly a third. The source was peripheral blood, collected from a patient treated with photon-based radiotherapy. These receptors came from a man aged 45-65 years with gastric cancer.

The rearrangement uses TRBV14 and TRBJ2-2; 7 positions match TRBD2. Germline values: CDR1 SGHDN, CDR2 FVKESK. The CDR3 has 16 amino acids. V shed 1 base, J shed 4 bases, and the junction held 6 bases outside the gene matches. CDR3 protein: CASSQVEREGTGELFF. The CDR3 region has the DNA TGTGCCAGCAGCCAAGTTGAGCGGGAAGGCACCGGGGAGCTGTTTTTT.

This clone appeared a few times. The genes are TRBV6-1 and TRBJ2-6, with TRBD1 matching over 9 bases. CDR1 and CDR2 (germline): MNHNS, SASEGT. The CDR3 spans 15 residues. The ends lost 10 bases at V and 2 bases at J; junction bases unmatched: 6. DNA of the CDR3: TGTGCCACCTCCGGGACAGGGACTGGGGCCAACGTCCTGACTTTC. Protein sequence: CATSGTGTGANVLTF.

This rearrangement joins TRBV11-2 to TRBJ2-7; D perhaps matches TRBD2 (5 bases). The CDR3 loop spans 13 amino acids. Trimming removed 4 bases at V and 3 bases at J, with 10 bases between. Germline values: CDR1 SGHAT, CDR2 FQNNGV. CDR3 DNA sequence: TGTGCCAGCAGCTCAGGACTGATCTACGAGCAGTACTTC. It specifies CASSSGLIYEQYF.

The V call is TRBV7-3, the J call TRBJ1-1; D ambiguous. Germline V lookup: CDR1 SGHTA, CDR2 FQGTGA. V was trimmed by 3 bases and J by 1 base, leaving 6 bases between them. The CDR3 runs to 13 residues. The CDR3 sequence is CASSFGKNTEAFF. The CDR3 bases are TGTGCCAGCAGCTTCGGGAAGAACACTGAAGCTTTCTTT.

This chain connects TRBV5-1 to TRBJ1-1; 10 bases fit TRBD1. Unmatched junction bases numbered 3, after V lost 3 bases and J lost 4 bases. Germline V lookup: CDR1 SGHRS, CDR2 YFSETQ. The CDR3 has 14 residues. CDR3 nucleotide sequence: TGCGCCAGCAGCTCAAGACAGGGGGCCACTGAAGCTTTCTTT. As protein: CASSSRQGATEAFF.

This chain connects TRBV19 to TRBJ2-2; 8 positions agree with TRBD1. There are 17 residues in the CDR3. V lost 4 bases and J lost 0; bases outside the gene matches: 7. CDR1 is LNHDA and CDR2 is SQIVND in the germline V gene (reference sequence). The CDR3 DNA follows: TGTGCCAGTAGTAGTCCCTTGACAGGGGCGAACACCGGGGAGCTGTTTTTT. Protein product: CASSSPLTGANTGELFF.

The CDR3 sequence is CASSAGQHTGELFF. Written as DNA, the CDR3 is TGTGCCAGCAGCGCGGGACAGCACACCGGGGAGCTGTTTTTT. The chain links TRBV11-2 to TRBJ2-2, with TRBD1 as a possible D gene (7 bases). Trimming removed 5 bases from V and 3 bases from J, with 10 bases in between. The CDR3 covers 14 residues. CDR1 is SGHAT and CDR2 is FQNNGV in the germline V gene. Variable domain in full (rest from reference TRBV11-2 and TRBJ2-2): EAGVAQSPRYKIIEKRQSVAFWCNPISGHATLYWYQQILGQGPKLLIQFQNNGVVDDSQLPKDRFSAERLKGVDSTLKIQPAKLEDSAVYLCASSAGQHTGELFFGEGSRLTVL.

V and J are TRBV5-6 and TRBJ2-7, with 8 positions matching TRBD2. Trimming cost V 9 bases and J 4 bases; bases outside gene matches: 9. The CDR3 runs 13 residues. Germline V lookup: CDR1 SGHDT, CDR2 YYEEEE. The CDR3 coding sequence is TGTGCCACCACCGGCGGGGGGAGGTACGAGCAGTACTTC. Residues: CATTGGGRYEQYF. The whole variable domain, remainder taken from reference TRBV5-6 and TRBJ2-7, is DAGVTQSPTHLIKTRGQQVTLRCSPKSGHDTVSWYQQALGQGPQFIFQYYEEEERQRGNFPDRFSGHQFPNYSSELNVNALLLGDSALYLCATTGGGRYEQYFGPGTRLTVT.

V is TRBV9 and J is TRBJ2-2; TRBD1 matches at 10 bases. Losses at the gene ends were 3 bases for V and 4 bases for J; bases not matched to a gene: 3. Germline V gene data show CDR1 as SGDLS and CDR2 as YYNGEE. The CDR3 runs to 15 residues. The CDR3 DNA reads TGTGCCAGCAGCGGACAGGGGGCGGTCACCGGGGAGCTGTTTTTT. Translation gives CASSGQGAVTGELFF.

This chain connects TRBV2 to TRBJ1-2; the D is unclear. The germline CDR1 and CDR2 sequences are SNHLY and FYNNEI. Trimming pared 1 base from V and 4 bases from J, leaving 13 bases between. The CDR3 loop spans 15 amino acids. The DNA for the CDR3 is TGTGCCAGCAGTGAAGTTCTGCTTTCGGGCTATGGCTACACCTTC. Its translation: CASSEVLLSGYGYTF.

This rearrangement joins TRBV19 to TRBJ1-1; D gene uncertain. Trimming stripped 7 bases from V and 6 bases from J, with 15 bases between. This CDR3 has 13 amino acids. Germline CDR1 is LNHDA and CDR2 is SQIVND (reference sequence). The CDR3 sequence is CASTAGPSAEAFF. CDR3 nucleotide sequence: TGTGCCAGTACCGCGGGTCCTTCAGCTGAAGCTTTCTTT.

V usage is TRBV19 and J usage is TRBJ1-3; D possibly corresponds to TRBD1 (5 bases). Germline CDR1 is LNHDA and CDR2 is SQIVND (reference sequence). This CDR3 has 14 amino acids. Trimming pared 7 bases from V and 4 bases from J, leaving 14 bases between. The CDR3 nucleotides are TGTGCCAGTAATACGTCAGGGTCCGGAAACACCATATATTTT. It translates to CASNTSGSGNTIYF.

This clone was detected a few times. The V gene is TRBV10-3, the J gene TRBJ1-2; D perhaps matches TRBD1 (6 bases). Germline V gene lookup returns CDR1 ENHRY and CDR2 SYGVKD. V lost 11 bases and J 8 bases, leaving 18 bases between the germline ends. This CDR3 is built from 12 residues. CDR3 residues: CAVQGLAAGYTF. CDR3 DNA: TGTGCCGTACAGGGTTTAGCGGCGGGCTACACCTTC.

This chain uses TRBV4-1 with TRBJ1-1; D is perhaps TRBD1 (5 bases). V lost 5 bases, J lost 2 bases, and 15 bases lay in between. CDR1 MGHRA and CDR2 YSYEKL come from the germline V gene. The CDR3 consists of 15 residues. The CDR3 reads CASSFRGGGNTEAFF. CDR3 sequence (DNA): TGCGCCAGCAGCTTTCGTGGTGGGGGAAACACTGAAGCTTTCTTT.

The chain uses TRBV9 and TRBJ1-4; D gene uncertain. This CDR3 is built from 14 residues. The germline gives CDR1 SGDLS, CDR2 YYNGEE. V lost 0 bases and J 6 bases, leaving 9 bases between the germline ends. The chain's CDR3 is CASSVGRRDEKLFF. DNA for the CDR3: TGTGCCAGCAGCGTAGGAAGAAGGGATGAAAAACTGTTTTTT.

This clone was seen just once. The chain combines TRBV18 with TRBJ2-2, with a possible D match to TRBD1 (7 bases). The CDR3 runs 16 residues. Trimming removed 2 bases from V and 2 bases from J, with 12 bases in between. Germline V gene lookup returns CDR1 KGHSH and CDR2 LQKENI. The CDR3: CASSPRRGLNTGELFF. DNA for the CDR3: TGTGCCAGCTCACCAAGGAGGGGGCTAAACACCGGGGAGCTGTTTTTT.

This rearrangement joins TRBV6-6 to TRBJ1-3; no reliable D call. Per germline, CDR1 MNHNY and CDR2 SVGAGI (reference sequence). The CDR3 extends over 14 amino acids. Trimming shortened V by 7 bases and J by 2 bases, and 12 bases separated the two germline ends. CDR3 amino acids: CASTFPGTGNTIYF. The CDR3, as DNA: TGTGCCAGCACCTTTCCTGGGACTGGAAACACCATATATTTT.

J is TRBJ2-2 and V is TRBV29-1, with TRBD2 matching over 11 bases. The CDR3 is made up of 15 amino acids. V shed 6 bases, J shed 5 bases, and the junction held 8 bases outside the gene matches. Germline V gene sequence: CDR1 SQVTM, CDR2 ANQGSEA. The CDR3 spells CSVLIAGGHTGELFF. The CDR3 coding sequence is TGCAGCGTCTTGATAGCGGGGGGGCATACCGGGGAGCTGTTTTTT.

The J gene is TRBJ1-4, the V gene TRBV7-9; the D gene is possibly TRBD1 (5 bases). Trimming took 4 bases from V and 5 from J, leaving 14 bases between them. Germline loops: CDR1 SEHNR, CDR2 FQNEAQ (reference sequence). The CDR3 runs to 15 residues. The CDR3 region is CASSSTVTPNEKLFF. For the CDR3, the DNA is TGTGCCAGCAGCTCGACAGTCACTCCCAATGAAAAACTGTTTTTT.

This clone was seen only a few times. This chain links TRBV18 with TRBJ1-3; 10 nucleotides align to TRBD1. The CDR3 length is 16 residues. The V segment lost 3 bases and the J segment 4 bases; nucleotides outside the gene matches: 6. Germline lookup yields CDR1 KGHSH and CDR2 LQKENI. CDR3 region: CASSPGQGTAGNTIYF. The CDR3 DNA reads TGTGCCAGCTCACCGGGACAGGGGACAGCGGGAAACACCATATATTTT.